The 4 T cell receptor beta chains presented below share a single source sample, sequenced in a study of T cells after yellow fever vaccination. MiXCR, applied by TCRdb to the 5' RACE reads, yields one record per CDR3 protein. Of approximately 150,000 distinct CDR3 sequences in the sample, about 8% were seen once. The material sequenced was CD4+ T cells sorted from PBMCs, taken 5 days after the yellow fever booster vaccination. The receptors were gathered from a man younger than 40 who received the YFV17D yellow fever vaccine.

In its sample, this clonotype was seen many times. The V call is TRBV18, the J call TRBJ2-7; 9 nucleotides agree with TRBD1. The CDR3 loop spans 14 amino acids. Germline CDR1 and CDR2: KGHSH and LQKENI. V lost 1 base to trimming and J lost 5 bases; unmatched junction nucleotides: 3. The CDR3 sequence: CASSPRTGDDEQYF. The CDR3 DNA sequence: TGTGCCAGCTCACCACGGACAGGGGATGACGAGCAGTACTTC.

Many counts were recorded for this clonotype. The V call is TRBV7-2, the J call TRBJ1-2, with D hard to call. The germline V gene has CDR1 SGHTA and CDR2 FQGNSA. The CDR3 extends over 13 amino acids. V lost 4 bases and J 4 bases, leaving 10 bases between the germline ends. The CDR3 DNA reads TGTGCCAGCAGCTCATCGTCCGGCTATGGCTACACCTTC. This translates into CASSSSSGYGYTF.

The CDR3 coding sequence is TGTGCCAGCAGCCCGACTAGCGGGGCCTACGAGCAGTACTTC. Amino acids: CASSPTSGAYEQYF. V gene TRBV11-2 combines with J gene TRBJ2-7; 11 bases align to TRBD2. The CDR3 has 14 amino acids. With 5 bases clipped from V and 2 bases from J, the junction kept 2 bases outside the gene matches. Looked up from germline, CDR1 is SGHAT and CDR2 is FQNNGV.

In its sample, this clonotype was seen many times. The chain links TRBV20-1 to TRBJ1-5; D perhaps matches TRBD1 (5 bases). This CDR3 region has 12 residues. Trimming took 3 bases from V and 5 from J, leaving 8 bases between them. Germline V gene sequence: CDR1 DFQATT, CDR2 SNEGSKA (reference sequence). CDR3 loop: CSASLGDQPQHF. As DNA, the CDR3 is TGCAGTGCTAGCTTGGGGGATCAGCCCCAGCATTTT.